Below, one T cell receptor (beta chain) is given with its context. The antigen is undetermined. Trimming took 1 base from V and 0 from J, leaving 17 bases between them. The germline gives CDR1 LNHDA, CDR2 SQIVND (reference sequence). The CDR3 is 18 residues long. Collection occurred without any documented infections or immune events in donors. The protocol was immunoSEQ multiplex PCR, while the TCRdb copy is restricted to in-frame clones and leaves out a portion. Of 100,000 or so clones in the sample, around nine tenths were seen once. The data were obtained in a study of identifying expanded T cells in peripheral blood. Whole-study findings and limits: About 1.2 clones differed between technical replicates, versus roughly 16 and 20 over time.

This receptor was identified in a person aged 18 to 69 in good health. V is TRBV19 and J is TRBJ2-3; a possible D gene is TRBD1 (5 bases). Sequenced: blood. CDR3 bases: TGTGCCAGTAGTATAGGGGCTCGGCGGTCAGGGAGCACAGATACGCAGTATTTT. Its protein is CASSIGARRSGSTDTQYF. The whole variable domain, filled in from reference TRBV19 and TRBJ2-3, reads DGGITQSPKYLFRKEGQNVTLSCEQNLNHDAMYWYRQDPGQGLRLIYYSQIVNDFQKGDIAEGYSVSREKKESFPLTVTSAQKNPTAFYLCASSIGARRSGSTDTQYFGPGTRLTVL.